This record covers a single TCR beta chain. What it binds is not known. Expressed TCRB transcripts got sequenced, as all isolated RNA was reverse transcribed. The protocol was immunoSEQ multiplex PCR, while the TCRdb copy is restricted to in-frame clones and leaves out a portion. The data show 20,000 to 25,000 clones, about 71% seen once. The sample originates from a study of beta chain features in type 1 diabetes. The wider study: There were around 100,000,000 sorted cells examined across all samples. Study results and limitations: Diminished insertions and augmented deletions at VDJ junctions characterized type 1 diabetes patients. Whether TCRB rearrangement is influenced by HLA type was left unresolved in this analysis. People with Type 1 diabetes carried modestly yet significantly shorter TCRB CDR3s in all four CD4+ subsets.

In all sorted populations, purity surpassed 95%. The V end lost 4 bases, the J end lost 9 bases, and 20 bases lay between the germline ends. The CDR3 has 15 amino acids. Germline CDR1 SGHNT, CDR2 YYREEE (reference sequence). V is TRBV5-4 and J is TRBJ2-1, with D unresolved. Specimen: stem cell memory CD4+ T cells from blood. This TCR was recovered from a middle-aged woman with type 1 diabetes. The CDR3 spells CASSPTPLFTGEQFF. DNA for the CDR3: TGTGCCAGCAGCCCCACCCCACTATTCACGGGTGAGCAGTTCTTC.